One sample yielded the 15 T cell receptor beta chains listed below, sequenced in a study of OX40 agonist ivuxolimab in advanced cancers. Repertoires were generated with immunoSEQ multiplex PCR, while TCRdb's copy carries only in-frame clones and drops some. Counted here are approximately 73,000 clones, about nine tenths occurring once; the ten biggest clones make up 2.8%. The sequencing here drew on CD4+ or CD8+ T cells sorted from blood, taken in a trial of the OX40 agonist ivuxolimab. Source of these receptors: an adult with an advanced solid tumor such as melanoma, head and neck, liver or kidney cancer.

This clone was observed a handful of times. V gene TRBV7-2 combines with J gene TRBJ1-2; 12 nucleotides align to TRBD1. This CDR3 spans 16 amino acids. Germline V CDR1 and CDR2: SGHTA, FQGNSA. Trimming cost V 0 bases and J 6 bases; bases outside gene matches: 5. The CDR3 nucleotides read TGTGCCAGCAGCTTAGCCGGGACAGGGGGCGCAAATGGCTACACCTTC. It yields the protein CASSLAGTGGANGYTF.

The rearrangement uses TRBV4-2 and TRBJ2-7; tentative D call: TRBD2 (6 bases). Trimming removed 3 bases from V and 2 bases from J, with 20 bases in between. Germline loops: CDR1 LGHNA, CDR2 YNFKEQ. The CDR3 has 17 residues. Written as DNA, the CDR3 is TGTGCCAGCAGCCAGGTACCTGCGGGACTCACTGCCTACGAGCAGTACTTC. This sequence encodes CASSQVPAGLTAYEQYF.

This clone was detected once. The J gene is TRBJ1-6, the V gene TRBV5-4; 8 bases are a match to TRBD1. The CDR3 length is 14 residues. V was pared by 10 bases and J by 7 bases, with 10 bases of the junction left unmatched. CDR1 and CDR2 (germline): SGHNT, YYREEE (reference sequence). The CDR3 sequence: CAFLDRGGNSPLHF. For the CDR3, the DNA is TGTGCCTTCTTAGACAGGGGAGGGAATTCACCCCTCCACTTT.

The chain employs TRBV19 and TRBJ1-4, with 8 nucleotides matching TRBD1. Germline lookup yields CDR1 LNHDA and CDR2 SQIVND (reference sequence). Trimming removed 3 bases from V and 10 bases from J; junction bases left unmatched: 7. The CDR3 runs 14 residues. As DNA, the CDR3 is TGTGCCAGTAGTATCGCGCAGGGGGCCGGAAAACTGTTTTTT. Translated, it gives CASSIAQGAGKLFF.

This chain joins TRBV25-1 and TRBJ1-3; 11 bases fit TRBD1. Trimming removed 4 bases from V and 2 bases from J; junction bases left unmatched: 7. Germline-derived CDR1 and CDR2 are MGHDK and SYGVNS. CDR3 length: 17 amino acids. DNA for the CDR3: TGTGCCAGCAGTGCCCAACCGGGACAGGGGGCTGGAAACACCATATATTTT. Protein: CASSAQPGQGAGNTIYF. Complete variable domain (other parts from reference TRBV25-1 and TRBJ1-3): EADIYQTPRYLVIGTGKKITLECSQTMGHDKMYWYQQDPGMELHLIHYSYGVNSTEKGDLSSESTVSRIRTEHFPLTLESARPSHTSQYLCASSAQPGQGAGNTIYFGEGSWLTVV.

V usage is TRBV15 and J usage is TRBJ1-6; D is unclear. CDR1 and CDR2 (germline): LNHNV, YYDKDF (reference sequence). The V gene lost 0 bases and the J gene lost 14 bases, with 17 bases spanning the gap. CDR3 length: 15 amino acids. The CDR3 here is CATSRDPSLTSSLHF. The CDR3, as DNA: TGTGCCACCAGCAGAGATCCCTCCCTTACATCTTCCCTCCACTTT.

Only a few counts were recorded for this clone. Other DNA sequences in this sample translate to the same CDR3. The V call is TRBV14, the J call TRBJ1-5; D is uncertain. The germline V gene encodes CDR1 SGHDN and CDR2 FVKESK. The V gene lost 0 bases and the J gene lost 5 bases, with 5 bases spanning the gap. The CDR3 has 13 amino acids. The CDR3 DNA reads as TGTGCCAGCAGCCAAGATTCGGATCAGCCCCAGCATTTT. Translating gives CASSQDSDQPQHF.

This chain connects TRBV27 to TRBJ1-4; perhaps TRBD1 as D (6 bases). Trimming shortened V by 1 base and J by 2 bases, and 17 bases separated the two germline ends. CDR3 length: 18 amino acids. Germline V gene sequence: CDR1 MNHEY, CDR2 SMNVEV (reference sequence). The DNA of the CDR3 is TGTGCCAGCAGTTTATTTTCTCGGGGGCCGGGTACTAATGAAAAACTGTTTTTT. Residues: CASSLFSRGPGTNEKLFF.

This clone occurred a few times. The chain joins TRBV27 to TRBJ1-5, with D uncertain. CDR1 and CDR2 (germline): MNHEY, SMNVEV (reference sequence). Between the trimmed V and J ends, which lost 3 bases and 4 bases, there was a span of 7 bases. The CDR3 covers 13 residues. In nucleotides, the CDR3 is TGTGCCAGCAGTTTTACGGGAAATCAGCCCCAGCATTTT. This gives the protein CASSFTGNQPQHF.

This clone is termed medium-sized. V and J are TRBV7-2 and TRBJ1-2; no reliable D call. V lost 4 bases and J 4 bases, leaving 16 bases between the germline ends. The V gene's germline CDR1 is SGHTA and CDR2 FQGNSA. The CDR3 is made up of 15 amino acids. This CDR3 is CASSSRDRGIYGYTF. CDR3 nucleotides: TGTGCCAGCAGCTCCAGAGATCGGGGAATCTATGGCTACACCTTC.

The chain is built from TRBV2 and TRBJ2-2; no definite D call. Germline-derived CDR1 and CDR2 are SNHLY and FYNNEI. V was shortened by 3 bases and J by 3 bases, with 8 bases between the two germline ends. The CDR3 extends over 14 amino acids. DNA of the CDR3: TGTGCCAGCAGTGATAGGATGGACACCGGGGAGCTGTTTTTT. Protein: CASSDRMDTGELFF. The full variable domain, rest sourced from reference TRBV2 and TRBJ2-2, is EPEVTQTPSHQVTQMGQEVILRCVPISNHLYFYWYRQILGQKVEFLVSFYNNEISEKSEIFDDQFSVERPDGSNFTLKIRSTKLEDSAMYFCASSDRMDTGELFFGEGSRLTVL.

CDR3 nucleotide sequence: TGTGCCAGCAGCCACCGGGACGGCCTCTATGGCTACACCTTC. Amino acid sequence: CASSHRDGLYGYTF. The J gene is TRBJ1-2, the V gene TRBV6-5, with D perhaps TRBD1 (5 bases). The germline V gene encodes CDR1 MNHEY and CDR2 SVGAGI. The CDR3 spans 14 residues. With 6 bases removed from V and 4 bases from J, the gap between germline ends came to 15 bases.

The V call is TRBV28, the J call TRBJ1-2; 8 bases match TRBD1. V lost 5 bases and J lost 8; bases outside the gene matches: 13. In germline, CDR1 is MDHEN, CDR2 SYDVKM. This CDR3 has 15 residues. The CDR3 region has the DNA TGTGCCAGCAGTACTCCGGGACAGGATCTTCCGGGCTACACCTTC. Protein: CASSTPGQDLPGYTF.

V and J are TRBV14 and TRBJ2-6; D unresolved. The CDR3 spans 15 residues. Per the germline V gene, CDR1 is SGHDN and CDR2 is FVKESK. Trimming removed 3 bases from V and 0 bases from J, with 6 bases in between. CDR3 nucleotide sequence: TGTGCCAGCAGCCATGCCTTCTCTGGGGCCAACGTCCTGACTTTC. Protein sequence: CASSHAFSGANVLTF.

V gene TRBV10-2 combines with J gene TRBJ2-7; D might be TRBD1 or TRBD2, each matching 6 bases. Between the trimmed V and J ends, which lost 0 bases and 5 bases, there was a span of 14 bases. The germline V gene encodes CDR1 WSHSY and CDR2 SAAADI. CDR3 size: 15 residues. In DNA, the CDR3 is TGCGCCAGCAGTGAGTCGTGGGGGGCCCGGAACGAGCAGTACTTC. As protein: CASSESWGARNEQYF.